The source of this T cell receptor (beta chain) is a study of blood T cell repertoires in COVID-19. Whole-study context: Samples taken during acute and convalescent COVID-19 were collected in the United States, Italy and Spain. Nucleic acid was either cDNA or gDNA, and it came from T cells, B-cell-depleted T cells, or PBMCs.

The CDR3 runs 14 residues. With 8 bases removed from V and 6 bases from J, the gap between germline ends came to 18 bases. Germline V gene lookup returns CDR1 WSHSY and CDR2 SAAADI. Authors' analysis steps: Reference gene primer amplification gave nucleated cell count estimates. Only in-frame clones appear in the TCRdb table, and some are missing; sequencing was by immunoSEQ multiplex PCR. D and trimming were read from the DNA, whereas the V and J calls and clone size are those reported in that table. The table shows about 100,000 clones, with under 75% occurring only once. The source of this sequence is a man of 80 years or more with acute or convalescent COVID-19. The material sequenced was peripheral blood. The chain combines TRBV10-2 with TRBJ2-3; D possibly corresponds to TRBD2 (6 bases). CDR3 amino acids: CASQDYSGLDTQYF. The CDR3 DNA sequence: TGCGCCAGCCAGGACTATTCTGGACTGGATACGCAGTATTTT.